Below are 22 T cell receptor beta chains sequenced from a single sample in a study of blood T cell repertoires in COVID-19 (dated by TCRdb to the early 2020s). The library was obtained by the immunoSEQ multiplex PCR assay. TCRdb holds this immuneACCESS table with in-frame rearrangements only. Some clones are missing; in checked studies, unresolved V genes explain under half, and the rest has no known cause. This sample holds 150,000 to 200,000 clones; about 86% were observed only once. The ten top clones hold roughly 7% of the sample. The sequenced material came from peripheral blood. These receptors originate from a man in his fifties or sixties with active or convalescent COVID-19.

J is TRBJ2-3 and V is TRBV5-4; maybe TRBD2 (7 bases). The germline V gene has CDR1 SGHNT and CDR2 YYREEE (reference sequence). The CDR3 has 13 residues. The ends were cut back, 4 bases at V and 5 bases at J, with 11 bases in the middle. CDR3 loop: CASSTGGEDTQYF. The CDR3 nucleotides are TGTGCCAGCAGCACGGGGGGCGAAGATACGCAGTATTTT.

The rearrangement links TRBV3-1 (or the pseudogene TRBV3-2) to TRBJ2-7, with D tentatively TRBD2 (5 bases). From germline, CDR1 is LGHDT and CDR2 YNNKEL (reference sequence). The CDR3 extends over 14 amino acids. V shed 1 base and J shed 6 bases, with 13 bases lying between them. Here the CDR3 reads CASSQVMEEGEQYF. CDR3 DNA sequence: TGTGCCAGCAGCCAAGTCATGGAAGAGGGCGAGCAGTACTTC.

To note about this clone: The same CDR3 also results from other DNA sequences found in this sample. The CDR3 sequence is CAISESGTGNQPQHF. The CDR3 bases are TGTGCCATCAGTGAGTCGGGCACTGGCAATCAGCCCCAGCATTTT. The genes are TRBV10-3 and TRBJ1-5; D call uncertain. Trimming removed 0 bases at V and 2 bases at J, with 8 bases between. The CDR3 consists of 15 residues. Germline lookup yields CDR1 ENHRY and CDR2 SYGVKD.

The genes are TRBV6-6 and TRBJ1-2; 7 bases match TRBD1. The CDR3 covers 14 residues. In germline, CDR1 is MNHNY, CDR2 SVGAGI (reference sequence). The J segment lost 4 bases and the V segment lost 4 bases, leaving 6 bases of the junction unmatched. The chain's CDR3 is CASSSTGAPYGYTF. The DNA of the CDR3 is TGTGCCAGCAGTTCCACAGGGGCCCCCTATGGCTACACCTTC.

This clone was observed a handful of times. The rearrangement joins TRBV7-9 to TRBJ1-2; D is uncertain. CDR3 size: 11 residues. The ends were cut back, 6 bases at V and 4 bases at J, with 6 bases in the middle. Germline CDR1 is SEHNR and CDR2 is FQNEAQ (reference sequence). CDR3 in DNA: TGTGCCAGCAGTAGAGCCTATGGCTACACCTTC. Translated: CASSRAYGYTF.

The V gene is TRBV4-3, the J gene TRBJ1-2; D is uncertain. Trimming stripped 4 bases from V and 8 bases from J, with 17 bases between. The CDR3 is 14 amino acids. The germline V gene encodes CDR1 LGHNA and CDR2 YSLEER. The CDR3 region has the DNA TGCGCCAGCAGCCCCAACACGGAGGGATGGGGCTACACCTTC. Translated, it gives CASSPNTEGWGYTF.

This clone showed up just a few times. The chain carries TRBV7-8 and TRBJ1-1; TRBD1 might be the D (5 bases). Germline CDR1 and CDR2: SGHVS and FQNEAQ. V lost 2 bases to trimming and J lost 1 base, with 11 bases between them. The CDR3 runs to 15 residues. The CDR3 nucleotides read TGTGCCAGCAGCTTACCACGGACAAGGAACACTGAAGCTTTCTTT. It specifies CASSLPRTRNTEAFF.

The rearrangement joins TRBV4-2 to TRBJ2-7, with 14 bases that match TRBD2. The J segment lost 3 bases and the V segment lost 4 bases, leaving 14 bases of the junction unmatched. In germline, CDR1 is LGHNA, CDR2 YNFKEQ. The CDR3 sequence is 19 residues long. The CDR3 region is CASSRAPGLAGAVHYEQYF. In DNA, the CDR3 is TGTGCCAGCAGCCGCGCACCGGGACTAGCGGGGGCCGTACACTACGAGCAGTACTTC.

J is TRBJ2-3 and V is TRBV6-5; D remains ambiguous. The CDR3 totals 11 residues. Germline lookup yields CDR1 MNHEY and CDR2 SVGAGI. The V end was cut by 2 bases, the J end by 12 bases, with 9 bases between. The CDR3 DNA reads as TGTGCCAGCAGTTACGAGGCCCCCCAGTATTTT. It specifies CASSYEAPQYF.

J is TRBJ1-6 and V is TRBV19; 7 bases agree with TRBD1. This CDR3 spans 14 amino acids. From germline, CDR1 is LNHDA and CDR2 SQIVND (reference sequence). V lost 7 bases to trimming and J lost 5 bases; unmatched junction nucleotides: 5. Written as DNA, the CDR3 is TGTGCCAGTAATAGAGACAGGGATAATTCACCCCTCCACTTT. It is translated as CASNRDRDNSPLHF. The full variable domain, its missing parts supplied by reference TRBV19 and TRBJ1-6, is DGGITQSPKYLFRKEGQNVTLSCEQNLNHDAMYWYRQDPGQGLRLIYYSQIVNDFQKGDIAEGYSVSREKKESFPLTVTSAQKNPTAFYLCASNRDRDNSPLHFGNGTRLTVT.

The gene calls are TRBV28 and TRBJ1-1; TRBD1 matches at 7 bases. The CDR3 runs to 16 residues. CDR1 MDHEN and CDR2 SYDVKM come from the germline V gene. The trim removed 5 bases at V and 0 bases at J, leaving 9 bases unmatched. CDR3 amino acids: CASSGSPTGLNTEAFF. In DNA, the CDR3 is TGTGCCAGCAGTGGGTCCCCGACAGGGCTGAACACTGAAGCTTTCTTT.

The chain carries TRBV28 and TRBJ1-2; D may be TRBD1 (6 bases). The CDR3 loop spans 14 amino acids. CDR1 and CDR2 from the germline V gene are MDHEN and SYDVKM. V was pared by 3 bases and J by 6 bases, with 14 bases between. The CDR3 spells CASSLNGRGHGYTF. The CDR3 DNA is TGTGCCAGCAGTTTGAATGGCAGGGGTCATGGCTACACCTTC.

The chain uses TRBV7-2 and TRBJ1-1, with D possibly matching TRBD1 (6 bases). This CDR3 spans 15 amino acids. V was pared by 3 bases and J by 5 bases, with 16 bases between. CDR1 and CDR2 (germline): SGHTA, FQGNSA. CDR3 sequence: CASSLGYRARTEAFF. CDR3 nucleotides: TGTGCCAGCAGCTTGGGCTACAGGGCGAGGACTGAAGCTTTCTTT. Combining the CDR3 with reference TRBV7-2 and TRBJ1-1 gives the whole variable domain GAGVSQSPSNKVTEKGKDVELRCDPISGHTALYWYRQSLGQGLEFLIYFQGNSAPDKSGLPSDRFSAERTGGSVSTLTIQRTQQEDSAVYLCASSLGYRARTEAFFGQGTRLTVV.

This clone was found once. CDR3 amino acids: CASRPIQGAGNQPQHF. CDR3 coding DNA: TGTGCCAGTAGGCCTATACAGGGGGCCGGCAATCAGCCCCAGCATTTT. This chain connects TRBV19 to TRBJ1-5, with 9 bases lining up with TRBD1. V was pared by 6 bases and J by 2 bases, with 8 bases of the junction left unmatched. The germline gives CDR1 LNHDA, CDR2 SQIVND (reference sequence). The CDR3 runs to 16 residues.

The chain recombines TRBV19 with TRBJ1-4; TRBD1 might be the D (6 bases). This CDR3 is built from 15 residues. With 9 bases removed from V and 0 bases from J, the gap between germline ends came to 14 bases. CDR1 LNHDA and CDR2 SQIVND come from the germline V gene (reference sequence). CDR3 in amino acids: CASKPTGSTNEKLFF. As DNA, the CDR3 is TGTGCCAGCAAACCGACAGGTTCAACTAATGAAAAACTGTTTTTT.

V and J are TRBV7-9 and TRBJ1-2; 7 nucleotides align to TRBD1. The CDR3 totals 14 residues. Germline CDR1 and CDR2: SEHNR and FQNEAQ (reference sequence). V gave up 4 bases and J gave up 13 bases; unmatched junction bases: 15. CDR3 nucleotides: TGTGCCAGCAGCTCTCCCTCCGGGACAGTTGTGATCACCTTC. Amino acids: CASSSPSGTVVITF.

V gene TRBV24-1 combines with J gene TRBJ2-4, with TRBD2 matching 8 bases. This CDR3 region has 14 residues. With 5 bases clipped from V and 7 bases from J, the junction kept 6 bases outside the gene matches. Germline-derived CDR1 and CDR2 are KGHDR and SFDVKD. In DNA, the CDR3 is TGTGCCACCAGTGGGAGCGGGAGTGTTAACATTCAGTACTTC. Translation: CATSGSGSVNIQYF.

The chain uses TRBV7-2 and TRBJ1-6; 7 bases map to TRBD1. CDR3 length: 15 amino acids. The J segment lost 7 bases and the V segment lost 5 bases, leaving 8 bases of the junction unmatched. CDR1 and CDR2 from the germline V gene are SGHTA and FQGNSA. CDR3: CASSPRQGRNSPLHF. The CDR3 nucleotides read TGTGCCAGCAGCCCCCGACAGGGCCGCAATTCACCCCTCCACTTT.

The chain links TRBV7-2 to TRBJ2-3; 12 bases are a match to TRBD2. Germline V gene data show CDR1 as SGHTA and CDR2 as FQGNSA. With 4 bases clipped from V and 3 bases from J, the junction kept 5 bases outside the gene matches. The CDR3 covers 16 residues. CDR3 bases: TGTGCCAGCAGCTCTCTAGCGGGAGGGCCGACAGATACGCAGTATTTT. Residues: CASSSLAGGPTDTQYF. The full variable domain, in which reference TRBV7-2 and TRBJ2-3 provide the parts outside the CDR3, is GAGVSQSPSNKVTEKGKDVELRCDPISGHTALYWYRQSLGQGLEFLIYFQGNSAPDKSGLPSDRFSAERTGGSVSTLTIQRTQQEDSAVYLCASSSLAGGPTDTQYFGPGTRLTVL.

In regard to this clone: Additional DNA sequences in this sample encode the identical CDR3. The J gene is TRBJ1-2, the V gene TRBV28, with D perhaps TRBD1 (5 bases). The CDR3 totals 13 residues. Trimming cost V 3 bases and J 8 bases, with 13 bases left between them. Germline assignment: CDR1 MDHEN and CDR2 SYDVKM. The CDR3 spells CASSFSAGHGYTF. CDR3 DNA: TGTGCCAGCAGTTTTTCGGCAGGGCACGGCTACACCTTC.

The rearrangement joins TRBV2 to TRBJ2-7; a possible D gene is TRBD2 (5 bases). This CDR3 contains 13 residues. Trimming took 8 bases from V and 0 from J, leaving 11 bases between them. Germline V gene sequence: CDR1 SNHLY, CDR2 FYNNEI. CDR3 bases: TGTGCCAGCGTCTTCGGGAACTCCTACGAGCAGTACTTC. Its protein is CASVFGNSYEQYF. The full variable domain, completed using reference TRBV2 and TRBJ2-7, is EPEVTQTPSHQVTQMGQEVILRCVPISNHLYFYWYRQILGQKVEFLVSFYNNEISEKSEIFDDQFSVERPDGSNFTLKIRSTKLEDSAMYFCASVFGNSYEQYFGPGTRLTVT.

The CDR3 nucleotides read TGTGCCAGCAGACAGACCGGGACAGGCAGTGAAAAACTGTTTTTT. This codes for CASRQTGTGSEKLFF. The chain couples TRBV27 to TRBJ1-4; 8 positions match TRBD1. This CDR3 spans 15 amino acids. J was trimmed by 7 bases and V by 6 bases; bases with no gene match: 10. CDR1 is MNHEY, CDR2 SMNVEV, per germline (reference sequence).